This T cell receptor beta chain emerged from a study of T-cell reconstitution after alpha-beta-depleted transplantation in children. Construction of the TCRbeta library involved unique molecular identifiers. TCRdb used MiXCR to reprocess the PCR reads, holding one entry per CDR3 protein. The sample yields 180,000 or so distinct CDR3 sequences, 5% to 7.5% seen once. General study findings and limits: Hyperexpanded clones declined; after one year, newly produced T cells mostly supplied diversity.

This clonotype was observed many times. Its antigen is still unknown. Sequence at one end of the junction differs from germline and may be a read error. The CDR3 has 16 amino acids. The germline CDR1 and CDR2 sequences are DFQATT and SNEGSKA (reference sequence). The V call is TRBV20-1, the J call TRBJ1-3; D gene unclear. This clonotype originated in a girl less than two years old with combined immunodeficiency, due to receive a stem cell transplant. This specimen consisted of PBMCs, obtained before TCRalphabeta/CD19-depleted stem cell transplant. The CDR3 nucleotides read TGCAGTGCTGGAGACTTGGCGAAGTTGACTGGAAACACCATATATTTT. This gives the protein CSAGDLAKLTGNTIYF.